This T cell receptor (beta chain) was obtained from a study of HIV-infected patients and healthy controls. V shed 0 bases and J shed 3 bases, with 9 bases lying between them. The CDR3 contains 14 residues. Germline CDR1 LGHNA, CDR2 YSLEER. MiXCR, applied by TCRdb to the 5' RACE reads, yields one record per CDR3 protein. The sample includes more than 15,000 distinct CDR3 sequences, around 20% of them seen just once. This chain uses TRBV4-3 with TRBJ2-7, with no clear D. The sequencing sample was made of CD8+ T cells from blood. The receptor's source is a human donor in good health. CDR3 region: CASSQEARYYEQYF. CDR3 nucleotide sequence: TGCGCCAGCAGCCAAGAAGCCAGGTACTACGAGCAGTACTTC.